This record concerns one TCR beta chain sequence. Antigen: not known. The sample is drawn from a study of cytomegalovirus exposure and HLA in healthy donors. Study overall: The same platform was used for the approximately 110 validation repertoires and the roughly 640 first-cohort repertoires, a later analysis reported.

General study points: A list of 150 or so TCR beta chains associated with cytomegalovirus was given. Diagnosis of cytomegalovirus status made by the classifier reportedly showed high specificity and sensitivity.

Profiled with immunoSEQ multiplex PCR; TCRdb holds only in-frame clones, not every one. The sample lists 65,000 or so clones; about 94% were seen once. The CDR3 is 15 residues long. The J gene is TRBJ2-7, the V gene TRBV21-1; TRBD1 was called by the table and not checked on the DNA. TRBV21-1 is described as a pseudogene. This receptor was obtained from a man aged 18 to 35 in good health and CMV-seropositive. Source material: PBMCs. This chain's CDR3 is CASSGHRGPTYEQYF. CDR3 sequence (DNA): TGTGCCAGCAGCGGACACAGGGGACCCACCTACGAGCAGTACTTC.